The next 10 T cell receptor beta chains were all read from a single sample in a study of CD8 T cells in ankylosing spondylitis. General study points: Ankylosing spondylitis blood appeared to carry a characteristic TCR beta motif of roughly eight highly homologous variants.

One entry per CDR3 protein results from TCRdb running MiXCR on the 5' RACE reads. The sample includes some 450,000 distinct CDR3 sequences, roughly 18% of them seen just once. The antigens of these receptors remain unknown. The sample comprised blood, either unsorted or a sorted T cell fraction (not recorded which). The receptors here all came from a male donor with ankylosing spondylitis.

V and J are TRBV14 and TRBJ1-2, with 7 nucleotides matching TRBD1. CDR3 length equals 13 residues. The germline gives CDR1 SGHDN, CDR2 FVKESK. The trim removed 5 bases at V and 8 bases at J, leaving 8 bases unmatched. The CDR3 bases are TGTGCCAGCAGCGTAAAACAGGGGCACGGCTACACCTTC. Amino acids: CASSVKQGHGYTF. Variable domain in full (rest from reference TRBV14 and TRBJ1-2): EAGVTQFPSHSVIEKGQTVTLRCDPISGHDNLYWYRRVMGKEIKFLLHFVKESKQDESGMPNNRFLAERTGGTYSTLKVQPAELEDSGVYFCASSVKQGHGYTFGSGTRLTVV.

The rearrangement links TRBV5-1 to TRBJ2-2; 9 positions agree with TRBD2. With V trimmed by 6 bases and J by 1 base, 10 bases remained unmatched. Germline CDR1 reads SGHRS; CDR2 reads YFSETQ. The CDR3 totals 17 residues. CDR3 sequence (DNA): TGCGCCAGCACCCGACTAGCGGAAGGAGGGAACACCGGGGAGCTGTTTTTT. Residues: CASTRLAEGGNTGELFF.

This clonotype was observed a handful of times. The rearrangement uses TRBV12-3 or TRBV12-4 and TRBJ2-2; 8 bases map to TRBD2. The V segment lost 6 bases and the J segment 5 bases; nucleotides outside the gene matches: 8. The length of the CDR3 is 15 residues. The CDR3 region has the DNA TGTGCCAGCAGGAAAGGAGCGGGAGAGACCGGGGAGCTGTTTTTT. This translates into CASRKGAGETGELFF.

The chain is built from TRBV7-2 and TRBJ2-5, with D unresolved. This CDR3 spans 14 amino acids. Germline assignment: CDR1 SGHTA and CDR2 FQGNSA. Trimming removed 2 bases at V and 1 base at J, with 8 bases between. CDR3 residues: CASSLTTTQETQYF. The CDR3 bases are TGTGCCAGCAGCTTAACAACTACCCAAGAGACCCAGTACTTC.

The chain recombines TRBV6-2 or TRBV6-3 with TRBJ2-3; D unclear. Germline V lookup: CDR1 MNHEY, CDR2 SVGEGT. The CDR3 contains 16 residues. V gave up 7 bases and J gave up 4 bases, with 21 bases separating them. The CDR3 DNA reads as TGTGCCAGCACCAAGGGTGCCGCCCCTACCCCAGATACGCAGTATTTT. Its protein product is CASTKGAAPTPDTQYF.

V and J are TRBV2 and TRBJ2-3; D perhaps matches TRBD2 (6 bases). The V and J ends lost 7 bases and 3 bases respectively, with 14 bases between them. This CDR3 comprises 14 residues. The germline V gene has CDR1 SNHLY and CDR2 FYNNEI. This chain's CDR3 is CASNGGRRTDTQYF. In DNA form, the CDR3 reads TGTGCCAGCAACGGAGGGCGAAGAACAGATACGCAGTATTTT.

The genes are TRBV4-2 and TRBJ2-7; possibly TRBD2 for D (6 bases). V was cut by 0 bases and J by 0 bases, with 9 bases left in between. CDR1 and CDR2 (germline): LGHNA, YNFKEQ. CDR3 length equals 15 residues. CDR3 protein: CASSQEAGSSYEQYF. The CDR3 nucleotides are TGTGCCAGCAGCCAAGAGGCCGGGAGCTCCTACGAGCAGTACTTC.

The chain joins TRBV7-2 to TRBJ1-1, with a possible D match to TRBD1 (6 bases). Looked up from germline, CDR1 is SGHTA and CDR2 is FQGNSA. There are 14 residues in the CDR3. The ends were cut back, 2 bases at V and 5 bases at J, with 12 bases in the middle. The DNA of the CDR3 is TGTGCCAGCAGCTTACAGGGGAGTAGGACTGAAGCTTTCTTT. Amino acids: CASSLQGSRTEAFF.

V and J are TRBV2 and TRBJ2-7; no definite D call. Trimming cost V 5 bases and J 8 bases, with 13 bases left between them. CDR1 is SNHLY and CDR2 is FYNNEI in the germline V gene. The length of the CDR3 is 12 residues. In nucleotides, the CDR3 is TGTGCCAGCAGTTCGAACACCCCCCAGCAGTACTTC. It encodes CASSSNTPQQYF. Using reference TRBV2 and TRBJ2-7 for the parts outside the CDR3, the full variable domain is EPEVTQTPSHQVTQMGQEVILRCVPISNHLYFYWYRQILGQKVEFLVSFYNNEISEKSEIFDDQFSVERPDGSNFTLKIRSTKLEDSAMYFCASSSNTPQQYFGPGTRLTVT.

The chain uses TRBV7-3 and TRBJ2-7, with D maybe TRBD1 (6 bases). The CDR3 loop spans 15 amino acids. Trimming took off 1 base at V and 4 bases at J, with 14 bases between the two ends. CDR1 SGHTA and CDR2 FQGTGA come from the germline V gene. As DNA, the CDR3 is TGTGCCAGCAGCTTAAACGCAGGGGAAGGTTACGAGCAGTACTTC. It codes for CASSLNAGEGYEQYF. The full variable domain, completed using reference TRBV7-3 and TRBJ2-7, is GAGVSQTPSNKVTEKGKYVELRCDPISGHTALYWYRQSLGQGPEFLIYFQGTGAADDSGLPNDRFFAVRPEGSVSTLKIQRTERGDSAVYLCASSLNAGEGYEQYFGPGTRLTVT.